Included here is one TCR beta chain sequence, with context. The antigen remains unidentified. Germline V gene lookup returns CDR1 DFQATT and CDR2 SNEGSKA (reference sequence). Trimming took off 0 bases at V and 3 bases at J, with 17 bases between the two ends. The CDR3 has 16 residues. The data belong to a study of blood T cells in healthy people across ages. Healthy Russian Caucasian donors spanned ages about 6 to 100 years. Then a second PCR, running roughly 7 to 11 cycles, was carried out with a sample-barcoded 5' primer and a J-beta primer mix. TCRdb analysed the 5' RACE reads with MiXCR anew, one entry per CDR3 protein. The top ten clones hold under 8.5% of a sample with 1,300,000 or so distinct CDR3 sequences, approximately 60% of them seen once. General study results and limits: A strong correlation between TCR beta diversity and naive T cell percentage was seen. Diversity figures derived from one million T cells were judged to underestimate the true value.

The chain carries TRBV20-1 and TRBJ1-2; tentatively, D is TRBD1 (6 bases). This sequence originates from a man aged 18-30 years in good health. What was sequenced was blood. CDR3 DNA sequence: TGCAGTGCTAGAGATGCAGGACAGTTTTTTGACTATGGCTACACCTTC. Residues: CSARDAGQFFDYGYTF.